What follows is one TCR beta chain and its context. This clonotype was observed many times. Its specific antigen is unknown. Within one base of it there is no much larger clone, and no base qualities were kept. As encoded in the germline V gene, CDR1 is MDHEN while CDR2 is SYDVKM. At the junction V is shortened by 6 bases and J by 1 base, with 12 bases in between. The CDR3 holds 14 amino acids from the cysteine to the phenylalanine. Only the CDR3 part of the read is kept: 42 bases, read in frame from the first base. Data came from an Illumina HiSeq 1500. Clones were called with MiXCR by TCRdb after fastp trimmed the public reads at Q25, and only in-frame beta chains were retained. Rows merge per CDR3 protein into single entries with the most common DNA and genes. The sample data list a few hundred thousand distinct CDR3 sequences, and 12% to 15% of these were observed just once. In total, the top ten clones hold around 8.1% of the sample.

The sample comes from a study of T cell repertoires in cytomegalovirus infection (dated 2019 in TCRdb). Background on the whole study: Donor HLA type was relevant to the analysis, as public TCR beta signatures indicated carriage of CMV infection together with the matching HLA type. Overall study results and their limits: The ex vivo response was dominated by HLA-C-restricted CMV-specific TCR beta clonotypes, and the single most frequent clonotype in two of eight donors was supplied by these HLA-C-restricted clonotypes. Cumulative frequency of public TCR beta family members discriminated carriers of CMV infection plus the relevant HLA type in this cohort and an independent roughly 320-donor cohort.

The sample consisted of PBMCs. The receptor was isolated from a human donor in good health (CMV status not recorded). Some clones in this sample may be carry-over from other donors' samples. The V and J segments used are TRBV28 and TRBJ2-5; no D gene is confidently identified. The DNA sequence is as follows: TGTGCCAGCAGCTACCCCAACACCCAAGAGACCCAGTACTTC. Its translation reads: CASSYPNTQETQYF.